Sequencing of this T cell receptor beta chain was carried out in a study of CD8+ T cells in alopecia areata. Documented treatment: oral pan-JAK inhibitor, 5-10 mg twice daily. TCR sequencing used cDNA made by reverse transcription of extracted RNA. Generated by immunoSEQ multiplex PCR, the TCRdb table keeps only in-frame clones and is missing some. The repertoire consists of 150,000 to 200,000 clones, with roughly three fifths occurring once and the leading ten covering approximately 1.2%. CDR1 and CDR2 (germline): SNHLY, FYNNEI. The CDR3 is made up of 11 amino acids. Trimming pared 4 bases from V and 8 bases from J, leaving 6 bases between.

Sample: CD4+ T cells sorted from blood, taken between weeks 49 and 50, from a patient treated with tofacitinib. V and J are TRBV2 and TRBJ2-1, with no clear D. This clonotype was sampled from a human donor with alopecia areata. The chain's CDR3 is CASSVIDEQFF. CDR3 DNA: TGTGCCAGCAGTGTGATAGATGAGCAGTTCTTC.